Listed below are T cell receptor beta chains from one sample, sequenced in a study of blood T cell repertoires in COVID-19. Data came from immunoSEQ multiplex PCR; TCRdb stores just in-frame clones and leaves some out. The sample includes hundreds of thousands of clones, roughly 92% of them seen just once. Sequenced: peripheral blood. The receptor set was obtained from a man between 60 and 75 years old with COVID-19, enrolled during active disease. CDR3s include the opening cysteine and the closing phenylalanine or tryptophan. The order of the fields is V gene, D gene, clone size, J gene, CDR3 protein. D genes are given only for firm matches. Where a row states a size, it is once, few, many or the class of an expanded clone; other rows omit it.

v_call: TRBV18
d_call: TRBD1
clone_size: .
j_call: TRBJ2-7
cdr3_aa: CASSPTGQGTHEQYF

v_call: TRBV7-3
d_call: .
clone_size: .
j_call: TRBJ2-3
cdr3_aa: CASSQGASTDTQYF

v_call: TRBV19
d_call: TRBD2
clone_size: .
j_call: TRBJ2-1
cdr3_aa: CASSLALLAGGLNEQFF

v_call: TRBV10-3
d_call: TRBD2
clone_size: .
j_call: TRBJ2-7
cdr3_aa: CAISESASGYEQYF

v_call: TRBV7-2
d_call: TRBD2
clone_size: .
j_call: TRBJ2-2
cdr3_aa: CASTPRTSGSNTGELFF

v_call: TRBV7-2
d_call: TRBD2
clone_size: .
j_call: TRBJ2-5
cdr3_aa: CASSLAPSGATRYF

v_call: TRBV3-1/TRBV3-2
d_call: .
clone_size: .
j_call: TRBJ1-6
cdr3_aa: CASSQEGLGRSGYNSPLHF

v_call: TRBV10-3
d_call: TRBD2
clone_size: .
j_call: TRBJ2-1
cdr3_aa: CAIRASGGGDEQFF

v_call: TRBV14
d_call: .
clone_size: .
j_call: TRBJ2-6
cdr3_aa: CASSQLDTAGANVLTF

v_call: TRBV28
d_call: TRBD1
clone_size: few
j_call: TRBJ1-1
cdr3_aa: CASSLLTGRRTEAFF

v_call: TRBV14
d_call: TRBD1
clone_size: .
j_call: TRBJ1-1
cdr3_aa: CASSQEGTGAGTEAFF

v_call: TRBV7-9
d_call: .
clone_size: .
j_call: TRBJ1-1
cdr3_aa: CASSLQVTLNTEAFF

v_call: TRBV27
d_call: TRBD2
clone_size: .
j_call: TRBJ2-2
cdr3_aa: CASSFGRGIRNVTGELFF

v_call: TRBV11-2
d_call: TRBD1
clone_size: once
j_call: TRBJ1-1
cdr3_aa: CASSAGTGQEAFF

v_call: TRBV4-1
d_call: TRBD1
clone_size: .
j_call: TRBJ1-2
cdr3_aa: CASSQTGTGDYGYTF

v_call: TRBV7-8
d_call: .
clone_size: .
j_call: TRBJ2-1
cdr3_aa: CASSLLSRGVRNEQFF

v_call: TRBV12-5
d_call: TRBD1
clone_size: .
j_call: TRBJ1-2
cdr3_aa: CASGLRAGGIYGYTF

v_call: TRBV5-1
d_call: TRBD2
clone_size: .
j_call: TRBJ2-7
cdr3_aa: CASSFGGSSYEQYF

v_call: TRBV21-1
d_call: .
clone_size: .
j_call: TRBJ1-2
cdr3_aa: CASSKWGGGFYGYTF

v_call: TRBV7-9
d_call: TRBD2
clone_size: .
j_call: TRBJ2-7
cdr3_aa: CASSFTRGGLDEQYF

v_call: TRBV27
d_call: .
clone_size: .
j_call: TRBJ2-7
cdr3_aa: CASSSIVAAVSSYEQYF

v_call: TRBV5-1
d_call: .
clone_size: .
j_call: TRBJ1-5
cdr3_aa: CASSLDAGLNQPQHF

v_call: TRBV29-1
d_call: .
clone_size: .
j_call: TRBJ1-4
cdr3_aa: CSADRNEKLFF

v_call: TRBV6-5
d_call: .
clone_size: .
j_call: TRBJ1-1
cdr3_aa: CASSYSGKNTEAFF

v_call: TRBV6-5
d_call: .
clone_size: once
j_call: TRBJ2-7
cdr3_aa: CASRLGQEGEQYF

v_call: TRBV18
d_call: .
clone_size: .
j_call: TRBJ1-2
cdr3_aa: CASSPPGVGYGYTF

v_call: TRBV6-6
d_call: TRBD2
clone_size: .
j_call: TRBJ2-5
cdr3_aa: CASSHGTRQETQYF

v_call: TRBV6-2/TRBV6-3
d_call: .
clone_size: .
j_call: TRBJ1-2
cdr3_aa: CASGSWSYGYTF

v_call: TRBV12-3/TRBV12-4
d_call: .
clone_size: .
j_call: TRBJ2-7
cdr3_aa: CASSFDTTYEQYF

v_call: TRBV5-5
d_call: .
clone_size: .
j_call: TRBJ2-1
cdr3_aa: CASSLRLVDYNEQFF

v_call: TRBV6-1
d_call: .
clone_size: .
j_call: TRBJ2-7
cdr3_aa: CASSERVGVMSYEQYF

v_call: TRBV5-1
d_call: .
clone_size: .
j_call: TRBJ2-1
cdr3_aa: CASSPNRVEQFF

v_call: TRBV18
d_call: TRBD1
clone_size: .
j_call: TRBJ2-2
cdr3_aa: CASSPVGQGPGELFF

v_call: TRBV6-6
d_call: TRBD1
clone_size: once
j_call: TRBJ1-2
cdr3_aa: CASRPSTGGAISGYTF

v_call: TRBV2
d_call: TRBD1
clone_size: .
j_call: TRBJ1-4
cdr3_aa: CASRQGDRAEKLFF

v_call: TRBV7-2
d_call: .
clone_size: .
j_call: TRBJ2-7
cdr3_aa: CASSLARAGNEQYF

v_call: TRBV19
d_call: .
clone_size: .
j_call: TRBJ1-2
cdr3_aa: CASRSWTEADGYTF

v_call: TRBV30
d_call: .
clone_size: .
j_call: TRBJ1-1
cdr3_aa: CAWSTNTGSGTEAFF

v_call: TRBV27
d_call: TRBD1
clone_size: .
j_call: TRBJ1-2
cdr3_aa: CASGPDRGFNYGYTF

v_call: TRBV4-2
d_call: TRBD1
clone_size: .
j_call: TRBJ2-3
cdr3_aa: CASSQETPAGQASTDTQYF

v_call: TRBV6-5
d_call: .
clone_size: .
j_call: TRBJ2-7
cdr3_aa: CASSYQRETYEQYF

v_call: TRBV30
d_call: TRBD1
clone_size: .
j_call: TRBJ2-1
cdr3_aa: CAWAGTGSGEQFF

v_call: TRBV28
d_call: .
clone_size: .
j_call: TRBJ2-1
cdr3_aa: CASRVPGFGNNEQFF

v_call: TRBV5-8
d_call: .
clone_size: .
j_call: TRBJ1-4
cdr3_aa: CASTHIKTTNEKLFF

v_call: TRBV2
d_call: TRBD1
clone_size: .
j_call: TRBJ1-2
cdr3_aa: CASSEVTGGGYTF

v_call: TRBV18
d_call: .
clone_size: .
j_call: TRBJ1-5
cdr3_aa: CASSPRGGSGNQPQHF

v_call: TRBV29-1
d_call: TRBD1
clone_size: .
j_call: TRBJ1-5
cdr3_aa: CSVEDRGQSNQPQHF

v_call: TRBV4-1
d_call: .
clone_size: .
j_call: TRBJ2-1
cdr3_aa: CASSPSGLNNYNEQFF

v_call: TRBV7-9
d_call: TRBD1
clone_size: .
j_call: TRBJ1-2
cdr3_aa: CASSDLTGATGYTF

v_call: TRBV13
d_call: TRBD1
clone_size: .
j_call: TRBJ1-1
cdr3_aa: CASSRRTGANTEAFF

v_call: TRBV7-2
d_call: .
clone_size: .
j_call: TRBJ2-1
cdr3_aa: CASRGLSSYNEQFF

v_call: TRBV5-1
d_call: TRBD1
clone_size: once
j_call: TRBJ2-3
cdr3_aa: CASSLGRQGANPDTQYF

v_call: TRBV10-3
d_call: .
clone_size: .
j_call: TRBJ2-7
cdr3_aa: CAISESEARYEQYF